This T cell receptor beta chain was identified during a study of graft-versus-host responses after intestinal transplantation. In the study overall: Anti-thymocyte globulin induction was given to all recipients, followed by tacrolimus and steroids for 2 to 3 years.

The study's findings and limits: Marrow from the recipient contained GvH clones, some of which had appeared first in ileum or blood.

The CDR3 has 16 amino acids. Per germline, CDR1 SQVTM and CDR2 ANQGSEA. Investigators plated about 200,000 CFSE-labeled responder cells together with about 200,000 irradiated stimulator cells labeled with violet dye. Sorting of proliferating CFSE-low CD3+CD4+ and CD3+CD8+ responders took place after the reaction. The protocol was immunoSEQ multiplex PCR, while the TCRdb copy is restricted to in-frame clones and leaves out a portion. There are about 9,000 clones in the sample; around a quarter occur only once, and roughly 5.3% lies in the top ten. Note on this clone: The germline gene is not matched at one end of the junction; a read error may be the cause.

The chain combines TRBV29-1 with TRBJ2-7, with D possibly TRBD2 on 5 matching bases. The specimen was alloreactive CD8+ T cells from a mixed lymphocyte reaction culture, collected before transplantation. The sample's subset: CFSE-low proliferating T cells sorted from roughly 6-day pre-transplant mixed lymphocyte reaction (GvH or HvG direction). The TCR sequence derives from a human patient who was an organ donor for intestinal transplantation. The CDR3 region is CCVEDGSGRASYEQYF. The CDR3, as DNA: TGCTGCGTTGAAGATGGGAGTGGGCGGGCCTCCTACGAGCAGTACTTC.